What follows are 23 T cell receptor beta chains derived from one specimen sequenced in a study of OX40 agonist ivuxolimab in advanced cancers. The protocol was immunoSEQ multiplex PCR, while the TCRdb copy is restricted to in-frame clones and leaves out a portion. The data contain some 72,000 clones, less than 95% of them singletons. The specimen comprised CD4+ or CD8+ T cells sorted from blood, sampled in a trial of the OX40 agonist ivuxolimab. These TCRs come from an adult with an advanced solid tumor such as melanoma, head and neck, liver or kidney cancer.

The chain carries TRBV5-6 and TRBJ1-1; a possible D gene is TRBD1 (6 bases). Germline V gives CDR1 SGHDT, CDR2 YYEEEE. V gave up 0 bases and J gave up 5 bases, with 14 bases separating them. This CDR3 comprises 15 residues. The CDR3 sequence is CASSLDGDIITEAFF. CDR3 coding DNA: TGTGCCAGCAGCTTGGATGGGGACATAATTACTGAAGCTTTCTTT.

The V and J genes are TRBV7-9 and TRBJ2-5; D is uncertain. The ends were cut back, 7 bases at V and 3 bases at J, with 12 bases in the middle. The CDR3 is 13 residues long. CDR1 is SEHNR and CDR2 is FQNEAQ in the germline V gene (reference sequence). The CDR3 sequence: CASTLGLKETQYF. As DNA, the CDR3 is TGTGCCAGCACCCTGGGCCTTAAAGAGACCCAGTACTTC.

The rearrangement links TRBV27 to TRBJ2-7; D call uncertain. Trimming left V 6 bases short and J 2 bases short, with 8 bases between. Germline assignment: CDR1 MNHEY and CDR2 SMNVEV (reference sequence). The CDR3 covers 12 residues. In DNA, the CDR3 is TGTGCCAGCAGCCCCGGACCCTACGAGCAGTACTTC. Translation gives CASSPGPYEQYF.

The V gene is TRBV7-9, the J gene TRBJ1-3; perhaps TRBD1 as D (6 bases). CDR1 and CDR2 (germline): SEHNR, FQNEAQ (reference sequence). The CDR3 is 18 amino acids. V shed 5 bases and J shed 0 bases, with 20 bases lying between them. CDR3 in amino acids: CASSSPILRDISGNTIYF. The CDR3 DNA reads TGTGCCAGCAGCAGCCCGATCCTCCGGGACATCTCTGGAAACACCATATATTTT.

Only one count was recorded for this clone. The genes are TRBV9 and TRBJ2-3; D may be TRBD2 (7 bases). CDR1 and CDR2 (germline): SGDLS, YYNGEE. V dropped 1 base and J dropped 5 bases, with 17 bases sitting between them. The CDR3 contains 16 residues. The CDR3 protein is CASSVKVGGPRDTQYF. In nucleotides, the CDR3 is TGTGCCAGCAGCGTAAAAGTGGGGGGGCCACGAGATACGCAGTATTTT.

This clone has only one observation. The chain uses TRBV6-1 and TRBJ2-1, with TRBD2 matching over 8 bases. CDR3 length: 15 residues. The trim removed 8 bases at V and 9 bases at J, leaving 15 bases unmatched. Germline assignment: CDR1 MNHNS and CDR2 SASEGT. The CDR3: CASFLWGLGEGEQFF. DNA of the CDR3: TGTGCCAGCTTTCTCTGGGGACTAGGAGAGGGTGAGCAGTTCTTC.

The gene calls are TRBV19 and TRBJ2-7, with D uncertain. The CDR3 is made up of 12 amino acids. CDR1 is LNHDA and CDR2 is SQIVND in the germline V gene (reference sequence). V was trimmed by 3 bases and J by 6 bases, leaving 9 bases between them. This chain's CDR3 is CASSMWQREQYF. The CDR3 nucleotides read TGTGCCAGTAGTATGTGGCAGCGCGAGCAGTACTTC.

The CDR3 coding sequence is TGTGCCAGCAGAGACGGGAGCATGAACACTGAAGCTTTCTTT. It yields the protein CASRDGSMNTEAFF. This chain connects TRBV5-6 to TRBJ1-1; unclear D gene. This CDR3 region has 14 residues. CDR1 is SGHDT and CDR2 is YYEEEE in the germline V gene. Trimming pared 5 bases from V and 0 bases from J, leaving 11 bases between.

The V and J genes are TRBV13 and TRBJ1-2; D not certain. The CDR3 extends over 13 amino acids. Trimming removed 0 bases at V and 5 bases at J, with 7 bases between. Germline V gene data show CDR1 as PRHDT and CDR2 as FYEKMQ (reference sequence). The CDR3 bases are TGTGCCAGCAGCTTAGGACAACAGTATGGCTACACCTTC. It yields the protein CASSLGQQYGYTF.

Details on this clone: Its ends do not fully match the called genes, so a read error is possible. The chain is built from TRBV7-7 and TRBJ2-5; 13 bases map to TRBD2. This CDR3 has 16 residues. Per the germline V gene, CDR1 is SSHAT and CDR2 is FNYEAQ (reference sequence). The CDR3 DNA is TGTGCTAGCAGCTTATATGGACTAGCGGGGGAAGAGACCCAGTACTTC. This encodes CASSLYGLAGEETQYF.

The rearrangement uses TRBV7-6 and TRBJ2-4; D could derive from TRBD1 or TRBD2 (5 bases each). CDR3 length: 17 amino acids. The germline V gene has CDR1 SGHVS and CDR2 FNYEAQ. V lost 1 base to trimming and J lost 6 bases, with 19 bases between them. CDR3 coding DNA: TGTGCCAGCAGCTTAGGCGGTGGAGGCCCGAGGGGAAACATTCAGTACTTC. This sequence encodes CASSLGGGGPRGNIQYF.

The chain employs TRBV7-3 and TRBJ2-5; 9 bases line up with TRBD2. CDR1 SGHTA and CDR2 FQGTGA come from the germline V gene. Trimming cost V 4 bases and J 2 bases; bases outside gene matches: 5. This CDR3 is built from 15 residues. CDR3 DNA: TGTGCCAGCAGCTCCGCGGGGGGGTCACAAGAGACCCAGTACTTC. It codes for CASSSAGGSQETQYF.

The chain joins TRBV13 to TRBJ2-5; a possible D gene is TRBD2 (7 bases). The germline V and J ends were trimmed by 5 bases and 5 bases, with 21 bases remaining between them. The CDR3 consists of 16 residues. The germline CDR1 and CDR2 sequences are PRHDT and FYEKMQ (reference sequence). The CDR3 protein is CASSHTSGGVRETQYF. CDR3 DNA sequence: TGTGCCAGCAGCCATACATCGGGGGGCGTTCGGGAGACCCAGTACTTC.

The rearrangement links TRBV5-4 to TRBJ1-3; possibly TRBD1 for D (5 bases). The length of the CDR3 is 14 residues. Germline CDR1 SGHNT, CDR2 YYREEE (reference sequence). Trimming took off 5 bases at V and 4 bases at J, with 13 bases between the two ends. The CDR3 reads CASSWQGFGNTIYF. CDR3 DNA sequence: TGTGCCAGCAGTTGGCAGGGATTCGGAAACACCATATATTTT.

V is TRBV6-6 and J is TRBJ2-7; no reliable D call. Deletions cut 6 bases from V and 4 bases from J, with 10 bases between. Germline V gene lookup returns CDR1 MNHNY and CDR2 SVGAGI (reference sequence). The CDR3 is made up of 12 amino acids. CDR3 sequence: CASSPGIYEQYF. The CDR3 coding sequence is TGTGCCAGCAGCCCTGGGATTTACGAGCAGTACTTC.

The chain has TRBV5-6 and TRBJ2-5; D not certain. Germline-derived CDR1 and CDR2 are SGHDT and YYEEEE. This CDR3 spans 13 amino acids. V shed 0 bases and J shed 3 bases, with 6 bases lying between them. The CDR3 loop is CASSLALEETQYF. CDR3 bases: TGTGCCAGCAGCTTGGCCCTGGAAGAGACCCAGTACTTC.

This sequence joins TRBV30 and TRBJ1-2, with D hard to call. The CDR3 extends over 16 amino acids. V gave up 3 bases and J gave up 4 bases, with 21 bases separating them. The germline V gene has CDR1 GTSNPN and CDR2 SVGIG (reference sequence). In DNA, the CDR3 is TGTGCCTGGAGCGGGATCCTCCTCCCGCGGGGCTATGGCTACACCTTC. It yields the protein CAWSGILLPRGYGYTF. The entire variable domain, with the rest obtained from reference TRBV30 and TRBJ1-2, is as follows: SQTIHQWPATLVQPVGSPLSLECTVEGTSNPNLYWYRQAAGRGLQLLFYSVGIGQISSEVPQNLSASRPQDRQFILSSKKLLLSDSGFYLCAWSGILLPRGYGYTFGSGTRLTVV.

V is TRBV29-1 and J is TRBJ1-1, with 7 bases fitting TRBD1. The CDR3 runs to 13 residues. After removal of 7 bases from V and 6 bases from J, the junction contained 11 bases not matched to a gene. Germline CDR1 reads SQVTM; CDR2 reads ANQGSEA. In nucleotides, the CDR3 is TGCAGCGCTCCGGGACAGAAACTTCCTGAAGCTTTCTTT. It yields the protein CSAPGQKLPEAFF.

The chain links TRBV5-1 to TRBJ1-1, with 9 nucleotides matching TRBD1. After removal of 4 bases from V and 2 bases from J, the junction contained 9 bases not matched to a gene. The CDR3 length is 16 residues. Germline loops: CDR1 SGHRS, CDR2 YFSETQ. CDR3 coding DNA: TGCGCCAGCAGCCAAGCGGGACAGGGACCTAACACTGAAGCTTTCTTT. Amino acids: CASSQAGQGPNTEAFF.

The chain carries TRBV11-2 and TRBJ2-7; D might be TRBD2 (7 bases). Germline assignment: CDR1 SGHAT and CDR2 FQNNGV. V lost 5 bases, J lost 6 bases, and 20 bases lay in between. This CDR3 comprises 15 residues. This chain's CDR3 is CASSPDGGRRSEQYF. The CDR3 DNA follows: TGTGCCAGCAGCCCGGACGGGGGGCGAAGAAGCGAGCAGTACTTC.

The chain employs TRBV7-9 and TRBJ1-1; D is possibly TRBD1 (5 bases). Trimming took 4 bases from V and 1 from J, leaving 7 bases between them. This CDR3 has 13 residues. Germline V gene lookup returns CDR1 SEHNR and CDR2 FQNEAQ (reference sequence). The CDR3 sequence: CASSWDGNTEAFF. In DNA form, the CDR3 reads TGTGCCAGCAGCTGGGACGGGAACACTGAAGCTTTCTTT.

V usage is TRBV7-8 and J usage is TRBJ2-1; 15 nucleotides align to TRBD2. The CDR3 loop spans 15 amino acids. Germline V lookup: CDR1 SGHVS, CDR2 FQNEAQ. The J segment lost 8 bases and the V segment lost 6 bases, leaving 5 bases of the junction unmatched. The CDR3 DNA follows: TGTGCCAGCAGACGGACTAGCGGGGGGGCCGATGAGCAGTTCTTC. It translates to CASRRTSGGADEQFF.

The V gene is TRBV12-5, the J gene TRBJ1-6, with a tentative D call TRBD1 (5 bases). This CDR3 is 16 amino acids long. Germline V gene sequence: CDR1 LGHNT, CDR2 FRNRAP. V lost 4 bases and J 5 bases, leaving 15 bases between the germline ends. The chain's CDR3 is CASGSGLTENNSPLHF. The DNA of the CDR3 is TGTGCTAGTGGTTCCGGTTTGACAGAAAATAATTCACCCCTCCACTTT.